The clone carrying this T cell receptor beta chain is a singleton in its sample. This specimen belongs to a study of blood T cell repertoires in COVID-19. Study as a whole: Samples taken during acute and convalescent COVID-19 were collected in the United States, Italy and Spain.

In the authors' methods: Amplification with reference gene primers provided the estimates of nucleated cell counts. Clones were read by immunoSEQ multiplex PCR, and TCRdb kept only the in-frame ones, dropping some. V, J and clone size derive from that table, while D and trimming were established from the DNA sequence. The sample carries about 52,000 clones, nearly 90% recorded once. Trimming cost V 7 bases and J 7 bases; bases outside gene matches: 9. The CDR3 has 14 amino acids. Per the germline V gene, CDR1 is MDHEN and CDR2 is SYDVKM. The origin of this receptor is a man older than 75 with active or convalescent COVID-19. This chain connects TRBV28 to TRBJ1-2, with 10 bases matching TRBD1. The sequenced sample consisted of peripheral blood. CDR3 nucleotide sequence: TGTGCCAGCAACATAGAGACAGGGGGCTCTGGCTACACCTTC. Translating it yields CASNIETGGSGYTF.